Below, 23 T cell receptor beta chains from the same sample are listed, as sequenced in a study of Ad26.COV2.S vaccination and SARS-CoV-2 variants. Sample treatment: 15 to 20 received Ad26.COV2.S at low or high dose, single or two shots; a few received placebo; per-sample allocation not given. Samples came from day 63 after the first vaccine or placebo injection. Profiled with immunoSEQ multiplex PCR; TCRdb holds only in-frame clones, not every one. Among 400,000 to 450,000 clones listed, 80% to 95% were seen once. Sequenced here: peripheral blood, sampled in a trial of Ad26.COV2.S vaccine versus placebo. The receptors come from a person aged 18-60 years who received the Ad26.COV2.S COVID-19 vaccine or a placebo.

Worth noting for this clone: The sample holds other DNA sequences that translate to the same CDR3. The chain is built from TRBV7-2 and TRBJ2-1; D is possibly TRBD2 (6 bases). V shed 1 base and J shed 0 bases, with 7 bases lying between them. This CDR3 has 15 residues. Germline V gene sequence: CDR1 SGHTA, CDR2 FQGNSA. CDR3 loop: CASSLVGSSYNEQFF. The CDR3 DNA follows: TGTGCCAGCAGCTTAGTCGGGAGCTCCTACAATGAGCAGTTCTTC. The full variable domain, its missing parts supplied by reference TRBV7-2 and TRBJ2-1, is GAGVSQSPSNKVTEKGKDVELRCDPISGHTALYWYRQSLGQGLEFLIYFQGNSAPDKSGLPSDRFSAERTGGSVSTLTIQRTQQEDSAVYLCASSLVGSSYNEQFFGPGTRLTVL.

This rearrangement joins TRBV7-3 to TRBJ2-1, with D unclear. Germline CDR1 reads SGHTA; CDR2 reads FQGTGA. CDR3 length: 16 residues. V shed 5 bases and J shed 4 bases, with 18 bases lying between them. Here the CDR3 reads CASSELRAPPYNEQFF. The CDR3 coding sequence is TGTGCCAGCAGCGAATTACGGGCTCCGCCGTACAATGAGCAGTTCTTC.

This clone has more than one count but fewer than ten. The J gene is TRBJ2-5, the V gene TRBV7-9; 10 bases are a match to TRBD1. The CDR3 is 17 residues long. With 1 base clipped from V and 1 base from J, the junction kept 6 bases outside the gene matches. Germline lookup yields CDR1 SEHNR and CDR2 FQNEAQ (reference sequence). The CDR3 region is CASSLVGQGIPQETQYF. CDR3 DNA: TGTGCCAGCAGCTTAGTGGGACAGGGGATTCCCCAAGAGACCCAGTACTTC.

This chain's CDR3 is CATSDLRGRGDTQYF. In DNA, the CDR3 is TGTGCCACCAGTGATTTAAGGGGGAGGGGAGATACGCAGTATTTT. The V and J genes are TRBV24-1 and TRBJ2-3; tentatively, D is TRBD2 (7 bases). The V end was cut by 1 base, the J end by 5 bases, with 12 bases between. Germline-derived CDR1 and CDR2 are KGHDR and SFDVKD. The CDR3 runs 15 residues.

The chain combines TRBV11-2 with TRBJ1-1; D is unresolved. CDR1 SGHAT and CDR2 FQNNGV come from the germline V gene. The CDR3 contains 13 residues. Trimming shortened V by 2 bases and J by 1 base, and 5 bases separated the two germline ends. Written as DNA, the CDR3 is TGTGCCAGCAGCTTACTGGGGAACACTGAAGCTTTCTTT. It codes for CASSLLGNTEAFF.

The rearrangement joins TRBV25-1 to TRBJ2-1; 8 nucleotides match TRBD2. The CDR3 covers 15 residues. Germline assignment: CDR1 MGHDK and CDR2 SYGVNS. The J segment lost 4 bases and the V segment lost 2 bases, leaving 4 bases of the junction unmatched. CDR3 sequence (DNA): TGTGCCAGCAGTGAAACACGACTAGCGTACAATGAGCAGTTCTTC. Amino acid sequence: CASSETRLAYNEQFF.

This rearrangement joins TRBV5-5 to TRBJ1-1; 8 bases are a match to TRBD1. The CDR3 runs to 14 residues. The V segment lost 4 bases and the J segment 6 bases; nucleotides outside the gene matches: 8. Germline lookup yields CDR1 SGHKS and CDR2 YYEKEE (reference sequence). The CDR3 sequence: CASSLGTGTPEAFF. The CDR3 bases are TGTGCCAGCAGCCTAGGGACAGGAACGCCTGAAGCTTTCTTT.

This chain connects TRBV19 to TRBJ1-1, with D tentatively TRBD1 (5 bases). Between the trimmed V and J ends, which lost 5 bases and 6 bases, there was a span of 19 bases. The CDR3 runs 15 residues. Germline CDR1 and CDR2: LNHDA and SQIVND (reference sequence). CDR3 nucleotides: TGTGCCAGTAGTCCCTCGGGCGCGGGGGGGGCTGAAGCTTTCTTT. This codes for CASSPSGAGGAEAFF.

V is TRBV12-3 or TRBV12-4 and J is TRBJ1-6, with a possible D match to TRBD1 (5 bases). CDR3 length: 13 residues. The ends were cut back, 7 bases at V and 1 base at J, with 5 bases in the middle. The CDR3 loop is CASTGSYNSPLHF. The DNA of the CDR3 is TGTGCCAGCACAGGGTCCTATAATTCACCCCTCCACTTT.

This chain's CDR3 is CASSVRELGSPLHF. The CDR3 nucleotides are TGTGCCAGCAGCGTCCGGGAACTAGGTTCACCCCTCCACTTT. The chain recombines TRBV5-6 with TRBJ1-6; D uncertain. With 4 bases removed from V and 9 bases from J, the gap between germline ends came to 14 bases. The CDR3 totals 14 residues. Looked up from germline, CDR1 is SGHDT and CDR2 is YYEEEE. Supplemented by reference TRBV5-6 and TRBJ1-6, the full variable domain reads DAGVTQSPTHLIKTRGQQVTLRCSPKSGHDTVSWYQQALGQGPQFIFQYYEEEERQRGNFPDRFSGHQFPNYSSELNVNALLLGDSALYLCASSVRELGSPLHFGNGTRLTVT.

There are a few counts of this clone. This sequence joins TRBV27 and TRBJ1-2, with a tentative D call TRBD1 (6 bases). V shed 4 bases and J shed 5 bases, with 14 bases lying between them. The CDR3 consists of 14 residues. From germline, CDR1 is MNHEY and CDR2 SMNVEV (reference sequence). The CDR3 reads CASSSTGTGYGYTF. The CDR3 DNA reads as TGTGCCAGCAGTTCCACAGGGACGGGGTATGGCTACACCTTC.

This rearrangement joins TRBV18 to TRBJ1-4, with 8 bases identical to TRBD1. Trimming at V came to 6 bases and at J to 8 bases, leaving 11 bases not matched to a gene. This CDR3 is built from 15 residues. Germline CDR1 KGHSH, CDR2 LQKENI. The CDR3 region has the DNA TGTGCCAGCTCCCCGACAGGGGCGCCGGGGGAAAAACTGTTTTTT. Its protein is CASSPTGAPGEKLFF. The full variable domain, with the rest looked up from reference TRBV18 and TRBJ1-4, is NAGVMQNPRHLVRRRGQEARLRCSPMKGHSHVYWYRQLPEEGLKFMVYLQKENIIDESGMPKERFSAEFPKEGPSILRIQQVVRGDSAAYFCASSPTGAPGEKLFFGSGTQLSVL.

V usage is TRBV4-3 and J usage is TRBJ1-4, with 8 bases fitting TRBD1. V lost 0 bases to trimming and J lost 3 bases; unmatched junction nucleotides: 12. The germline gives CDR1 LGHNA, CDR2 YSLEER. This CDR3 is built from 19 residues. As DNA, the CDR3 is TGCGCCAGCAGCCAAGATCGGCCAGGGGGCGGTGGGTCTAATGAAAAACTGTTTTTT. Encoded protein: CASSQDRPGGGGSNEKLFF.

The chain employs TRBV11-2 and TRBJ2-3; maybe TRBD2 (5 bases). V dropped 2 bases and J dropped 2 bases, with 11 bases sitting between them. The germline V gene has CDR1 SGHAT and CDR2 FQNNGV. CDR3 length: 15 amino acids. CDR3 nucleotide sequence: TGTGCCAGCAGCTTACTTCGGGGTTCCACAGATACGCAGTATTTT. It translates to CASSLLRGSTDTQYF. The whole variable domain, filled in from reference TRBV11-2 and TRBJ2-3, reads EAGVAQSPRYKIIEKRQSVAFWCNPISGHATLYWYQQILGQGPKLLIQFQNNGVVDDSQLPKDRFSAERLKGVDSTLKIQPAKLEDSAVYLCASSLLRGSTDTQYFGPGTRLTVL.

The genes are TRBV6-2 or TRBV6-3 and TRBJ2-3, with 7 bases that match TRBD2. Germline V lookup: CDR1 MNHEY, CDR2 SVGEGT. This CDR3 contains 13 residues. J gave up 8 bases and V 4 bases, and 6 bases lay outside the gene matches. The DNA of the CDR3 is TGTGCCAGCAGTTGGGAGGGCCGGGTTACGCAGTATTTT. Protein product: CASSWEGRVTQYF.

The CDR3 protein is CASSARQANTGELFF. Here the CDR3 DNA reads TGTGCCAGCTCTGCGCGACAGGCGAACACCGGGGAGCTGTTTTTT. The gene calls are TRBV18 and TRBJ2-2; the D gene is possibly TRBD1 (6 bases). Per germline, CDR1 KGHSH and CDR2 LQKENI. V gave up 6 bases and J gave up 0 bases, with 11 bases separating them. The CDR3 spans 15 residues.

The chain has TRBV7-9 and TRBJ2-1, with a weak D call TRBD1 (6 bases). The germline V and J ends were trimmed by 1 base and 7 bases, with 8 bases remaining between them. This CDR3 spans 13 amino acids. Germline assignment: CDR1 SEHNR and CDR2 FQNEAQ (reference sequence). CDR3 coding DNA: TGTGCCAGCAGCTTAGGACAGGAAAATGAGCAGTTCTTC. Amino acids: CASSLGQENEQFF.

DNA for the CDR3: TGTGCCACCAGTGACCCGGGACAGGGGGCGGCCCAGCCCCAGCATTTT. It is translated as CATSDPGQGAAQPQHF. The chain uses TRBV24-1 and TRBJ1-5; 12 nucleotides agree with TRBD1. This CDR3 contains 16 residues. Per germline, CDR1 KGHDR and CDR2 SFDVKD. J was trimmed by 7 bases and V by 4 bases; bases with no gene match: 7.

This clone was seen a handful of times. J is TRBJ1-1 and V is TRBV7-9; 8 nucleotides match TRBD1. V was clipped by 5 bases and J by 5 bases; unmatched bases: 7. The germline CDR1 and CDR2 sequences are SEHNR and FQNEAQ (reference sequence). CDR3 size: 14 residues. Written as DNA, the CDR3 is TGTGCCAGCAGCCCTACGGACAGGGAGACTGAAGCTTTCTTT. The encoded protein is CASSPTDRETEAFF.

This chain joins TRBV4-2 and TRBJ2-4, with D perhaps being TRBD1 or TRBD2 (5 bases each). CDR3 length equals 18 residues. Trimming pared 0 bases from V and 0 bases from J, leaving 15 bases between. From germline, CDR1 is LGHNA and CDR2 YNFKEQ. CDR3 amino acids: CASSQDPPGTLAKNIQYF. CDR3 nucleotide sequence: TGTGCCAGCAGCCAAGATCCCCCAGGGACCCTAGCCAAAAACATTCAGTACTTC.

This chain links TRBV28 with TRBJ2-1, with D possibly being TRBD2 (6 bases). The V gene lost 4 bases and the J gene lost 0 bases, with 16 bases spanning the gap. Germline loops: CDR1 MDHEN, CDR2 SYDVKM. This CDR3 region has 17 residues. The CDR3 is CASSSPRLADSYNEQFF. The DNA for the CDR3 is TGTGCCAGCAGTTCCCCCCGATTAGCGGACTCCTACAATGAGCAGTTCTTC.

The rearrangement uses TRBV5-1 and TRBJ2-1; TRBD2 agrees at 14 bases. After removal of 4 bases from V and 10 bases from J, the junction contained 10 bases not matched to a gene. This CDR3 has 16 residues. The V gene's germline CDR1 is SGHRS and CDR2 YFSETQ. The CDR3 here is CASSLAGLAGVQEQFF. CDR3 nucleotide sequence: TGCGCCAGCAGCCTAGCGGGACTAGCGGGAGTTCAGGAGCAGTTCTTC.

This chain links TRBV28 with TRBJ1-6, with D tentatively TRBD1 (6 bases). The V gene lost 6 bases and the J gene lost 9 bases, with 15 bases spanning the gap. This CDR3 region has 14 residues. Germline CDR1 reads MDHEN; CDR2 reads SYDVKM. In DNA, the CDR3 is TGTGCCAGCAGCTCCGGAACAGGGACTTCACCCCTCCACTTT. This codes for CASSSGTGTSPLHF.